This entry describes one T cell receptor beta chain. The entry originates in a study of blood T cell repertoires in COVID-19. Self-reported history from a screening survey and questionnaire set each donor's cohort. Resolution of symptoms, clearance, or two negative PCRs was present in recovered Cohort 3 donors. The data were produced by immunoSEQ multiplex PCR, yet TCRdb's version contains in-frame clones alone and is incomplete. The table shows approximately 470,000 clones, with about 90% occurring only once. The CDR3 covers 14 residues. Trimming cost V 8 bases and J 2 bases; bases outside gene matches: 5. Germline lookup yields CDR1 MGHDK and CDR2 SYGVNS.

The chain has TRBV25-1 and TRBJ2-1, with 8 positions matching TRBD1. The receptor's source is a young woman who had recovered from COVID-19. The sample taken for sequencing was PBMCs or T cells enriched from blood (not recorded which). The CDR3 loop is CASLPTGAYNEQFF. For the CDR3, the DNA is TGTGCCAGCCTTCCGACAGGGGCCTACAATGAGCAGTTCTTC.